Listed below are T cell receptor beta chains from one sample, sequenced in a study of CD8 T cells in Susac syndrome. TCRdb re-analysed the immunoSEQ multiplex PCR reads in MiXCR, keeping a single row per CDR3 protein. The profile shows 180,000 or so distinct CDR3 sequences, 90% to 95% of them singletons. Material: CD4+ T cells from PBMCs. The receptor source for this set is a human donor in good health. Both conserved end residues are part of each CDR3. The D gene is left open where the match is weak. The size of a clone is reported for some rows only, either as once, few or many, or as a class for expanded clones.

V gene: TRBV5-1
J gene: TRBJ2-7
clone size: -
D gene: -
CDR3 protein: CASSLEGRDHEQYF
CDR3 DNA: TGCGCCAGCAGCTTGGAGGGCAGGGACCACGAGCAGTACTTC

V gene: TRBV25-1
J gene: TRBJ1-1
clone size: once
D gene: -
CDR3 protein: CASSEERNTEAFF
CDR3 DNA: TGTGCCAGCAGTGAGGAAAGGAACACTGAAGCTTTCTTT

V gene: TRBV20-1
J gene: TRBJ2-7
clone size: -
D gene: TRBD1
CDR3 protein: CSATPGTGENEQYF
CDR3 DNA: TGCAGTGCCACCCCAGGGACAGGGGAGAACGAGCAGTACTTC

V gene: TRBV25-1
J gene: TRBJ1-2
clone size: -
D gene: -
CDR3 protein: CASSELRGGYTF
CDR3 DNA: TGTGCCAGCAGTGAGTTGCGGGGTGGCTACACCTTC

V gene: TRBV6-5
J gene: TRBJ2-5
clone size: -
D gene: -
CDR3 protein: CASSYSRWRETQYF
CDR3 DNA: TGTGCCAGCAGTTACTCGAGGTGGCGGGAGACCCAGTACTTC

V gene: TRBV4-3
J gene: TRBJ2-5
clone size: -
D gene: TRBD1
CDR3 protein: CASSLGQGAETQYF
CDR3 DNA: TGCGCCAGCAGCCTGGGACAGGGCGCCGAGACCCAGTACTTC

V gene: TRBV20-1
J gene: TRBJ2-3
clone size: once
D gene: TRBD2
CDR3 protein: CSARLPGRGATDTQYF
CDR3 DNA: TGCAGTGCTAGGCTGCCGGGGCGGGGGGCCACAGATACGCAGTATTTT

V gene: TRBV7-2
J gene: TRBJ2-5
clone size: -
D gene: TRBD1
CDR3 protein: CASSRRQGWGETQYF
CDR3 DNA: TGTGCCAGCAGCCGAAGACAGGGCTGGGGGGAGACCCAGTACTTC

V gene: TRBV4-1
J gene: TRBJ1-5
clone size: -
D gene: -
CDR3 protein: CASSQEGSSNQPQHF
CDR3 DNA: TGCGCCAGCAGCCAAGAGGGCAGTAGCAATCAGCCCCAGCATTTT

V gene: TRBV12-3/TRBV12-4
J gene: TRBJ2-5
clone size: few
D gene: -
CDR3 protein: CASSFGSGGETQYF
CDR3 DNA: TGTGCCAGCAGTTTCGGTAGCGGAGGGGAGACCCAGTACTTC

V gene: TRBV4-2
J gene: TRBJ2-3
clone size: -
D gene: TRBD2
CDR3 protein: CASSQDPVSGGVSTDTQYF
CDR3 DNA: TGTGCCAGCAGCCAAGATCCGGTCAGCGGGGGGGTTAGCACAGATACGCAGTATTTT

V gene: TRBV6-1
J gene: TRBJ2-2
clone size: -
D gene: -
CDR3 protein: CASSDHRLANTGELFF
CDR3 DNA: TGTGCCAGCAGCGATCACAGACTAGCGAACACCGGGGAGCTGTTTTTT

V gene: TRBV13
J gene: TRBJ2-1
clone size: -
D gene: TRBD1
CDR3 protein: CASSSTGTANEQFF
CDR3 DNA: TGTGCCAGCAGCTCGACCGGGACAGCCAATGAGCAGTTCTTC

V gene: TRBV6-1
J gene: TRBJ2-1
clone size: -
D gene: TRBD2
CDR3 protein: CASRGTSGTNEQFF
CDR3 DNA: TGTGCCAGCAGGGGGACTAGCGGGACCAATGAGCAGTTCTTC

V gene: TRBV20-1
J gene: TRBJ2-5
clone size: -
D gene: TRBD2
CDR3 protein: CSASPWTSGVETQYF
CDR3 DNA: TGCAGTGCTAGCCCCTGGACTAGCGGGGTTGAGACCCAGTACTTC

V gene: TRBV30
J gene: TRBJ1-1
clone size: -
D gene: -
CDR3 protein: CAWSARGYEAFF
CDR3 DNA: TGTGCCTGGAGTGCCCGGGGCTACGAAGCTTTCTTT

V gene: TRBV27
J gene: TRBJ1-2
clone size: -
D gene: -
CDR3 protein: CASSLSVKNYGYTF
CDR3 DNA: TGTGCCAGCAGTTTATCGGTCAAAAACTATGGCTACACCTTC

V gene: TRBV30
J gene: TRBJ1-3
clone size: -
D gene: -
CDR3 protein: CAWMAQGINTIYF
CDR3 DNA: TGTGCCTGGATGGCGCAGGGAATAAACACCATATATTTT

V gene: TRBV5-4
J gene: TRBJ2-3
clone size: -
D gene: TRBD1
CDR3 protein: CASSYPGQGRDTQYF
CDR3 DNA: TGTGCCAGCAGCTATCCGGGACAGGGCCGAGATACGCAGTATTTT

V gene: TRBV7-9
J gene: TRBJ2-3
clone size: -
D gene: TRBD2
CDR3 protein: CASSWSGAFTDTQYF
CDR3 DNA: TGTGCCAGCAGCTGGAGCGGGGCGTTCACAGATACGCAGTATTTT

V gene: TRBV3-1
J gene: TRBJ2-7
clone size: -
D gene: -
CDR3 protein: CASSQGGREQYF
CDR3 DNA: TGTGCCAGCAGCCAAGGTGGACGCGAGCAGTACTTC

V gene: TRBV5-4
J gene: TRBJ1-2
clone size: -
D gene: -
CDR3 protein: CASSLLGSYGYTF
CDR3 DNA: TGTGCCAGCAGCTTGCTGGGTAGCTATGGCTACACCTTC

V gene: TRBV20-1
J gene: TRBJ2-1
clone size: -
D gene: TRBD2
CDR3 protein: CSATAGSYNEQFF
CDR3 DNA: TGCAGTGCTACAGCGGGGTCCTACAATGAGCAGTTCTTC

V gene: TRBV3-1
J gene: TRBJ2-3
clone size: -
D gene: -
CDR3 protein: CASSHGFTDTQYF
CDR3 DNA: TGTGCCAGCAGCCACGGATTCACAGATACGCAGTATTTT

V gene: TRBV7-9
J gene: TRBJ1-2
clone size: -
D gene: -
CDR3 protein: CASSFSPGRYLGGYTF
CDR3 DNA: TGTGCCAGCAGCTTCTCGCCAGGGAGGTATCTAGGTGGCTACACCTTC

V gene: TRBV6-2/TRBV6-3
J gene: TRBJ2-7
clone size: few
D gene: -
CDR3 protein: CASSSFGEQYF
CDR3 DNA: TGTGCCAGCAGTTCCTTTGGAGAGCAGTACTTC

V gene: TRBV15
J gene: TRBJ2-3
clone size: -
D gene: TRBD2
CDR3 protein: CATGRSGGPQYF
CDR3 DNA: TGTGCCACCGGGAGGAGCGGGGGGCCGCAGTATTTT

V gene: TRBV6-2/TRBV6-3
J gene: TRBJ1-1
clone size: -
D gene: TRBD1
CDR3 protein: CASRRDREAFF
CDR3 DNA: TGTGCCAGCAGACGGGACAGGGAAGCTTTCTTT

V gene: TRBV21-1
J gene: TRBJ2-5
clone size: -
D gene: -
CDR3 protein: CASSWTRSETQYF
CDR3 DNA: TGTGCCAGCAGCTGGACTAGATCCGAGACCCAGTACTTC

V gene: TRBV6-2/TRBV6-3
J gene: TRBJ2-5
clone size: -
D gene: TRBD1
CDR3 protein: CASSTRQGEETQYF
CDR3 DNA: TGTGCCAGCAGCACCCGACAGGGGGAGGAGACCCAGTACTTC

V gene: TRBV16
J gene: TRBJ1-2
clone size: -
D gene: -
CDR3 protein: CASSQSQFRDNYGYTF
CDR3 DNA: TGTGCCAGCAGCCAATCTCAGTTTAGAGATAACTATGGCTACACCTTC

V gene: TRBV9
J gene: TRBJ1-1
clone size: -
D gene: -
CDR3 protein: CASSPGPLNTEAFF
CDR3 DNA: TGTGCCAGCAGCCCGGGACCCTTGAACACTGAAGCTTTCTTT

V gene: TRBV24-1
J gene: TRBJ2-7
clone size: -
D gene: -
CDR3 protein: CATSARQGPYEQYF
CDR3 DNA: TGTGCCACCAGTGCGAGGCAGGGGCCGTACGAGCAGTACTTC

V gene: TRBV30
J gene: TRBJ1-2
clone size: -
D gene: TRBD1
CDR3 protein: CAWIPRDRGSRYGYTF
CDR3 DNA: TGTGCCTGGATCCCTAGGGACAGGGGGAGTCGGTATGGCTACACCTTC

V gene: TRBV29-1
J gene: TRBJ1-2
clone size: -
D gene: -
CDR3 protein: CSVELNLAGYTF
CDR3 DNA: TGCAGCGTTGAACTTAACCTGGCAGGCTACACCTTC

V gene: TRBV2
J gene: TRBJ2-7
clone size: few
D gene: -
CDR3 protein: CASSGPYEQYF
CDR3 DNA: TGTGCCAGCAGCGGGCCCTACGAGCAGTACTTC

V gene: TRBV12-3/TRBV12-4
J gene: TRBJ2-1
clone size: -
D gene: -
CDR3 protein: CASSLGRGDEQFF
CDR3 DNA: TGTGCCAGCAGTTTAGGCAGGGGTGATGAGCAGTTCTTC

V gene: TRBV20-1
J gene: TRBJ1-2
clone size: -
D gene: -
CDR3 protein: CSARTGTGPLYGYTF
CDR3 DNA: TGCAGTGCTAGGACCGGGACTGGCCCTCTTTATGGCTACACCTTC

V gene: TRBV3-1
J gene: TRBJ1-1
clone size: -
D gene: TRBD1
CDR3 protein: CASSPRTGGRTEAFF
CDR3 DNA: TGTGCCAGCAGCCCCCGGACAGGGGGAAGGACTGAAGCTTTCTTT

V gene: TRBV5-6
J gene: TRBJ1-2
clone size: -
D gene: -
CDR3 protein: CASSAGTVYGYTF
CDR3 DNA: TGTGCCAGCAGCGCTGGAACTGTCTATGGCTACACCTTC

V gene: TRBV6-2/TRBV6-3
J gene: TRBJ1-6
clone size: -
D gene: -
CDR3 protein: CASSPTGSRSPLHF
CDR3 DNA: TGTGCCAGCAGTCCTACAGGGTCGCGTTCACCCCTCCACTTT